Here is one TCR beta chain with its context. Its antigen is unidentified. The data were taken from a study of T cell responses to AZD1222 COVID-19 vaccine. Broader study findings: Vaccine-related CD4 TCRs covered spike, predominating at 160-218 and 743-854. Clonal diversity was possibly underestimated, and the donors were mostly white British, with more females. Recipients of two AZD1222 doses showed rising Spike-specific TCR breadth and depth. As reported, nearly half of all spike-specific TCRs target variant regions that are unmutated.

Some clones are missing from TCRdb's copy, which holds only in-frame ones; the method was immunoSEQ multiplex PCR. The table records approximately 220,000 clones, 90% to 95% of them present only once. The CDR3 loop spans 15 amino acids. The input for sequencing was peripheral blood, taken on day 0 of MenACWY control vaccination. The sequence derives from an adult in good health. The chain has TRBV21-1 and TRBJ2-1; the table's D call TRBD1 went unverified against the DNA. TRBV21-1 is classified as a pseudogene. The CDR3 protein is CASSGEDSWLNEQFF. The DNA of the CDR3 is TGTGCCAGCAGCGGAGAGGACAGTTGGCTAAATGAGCAGTTCTTC.